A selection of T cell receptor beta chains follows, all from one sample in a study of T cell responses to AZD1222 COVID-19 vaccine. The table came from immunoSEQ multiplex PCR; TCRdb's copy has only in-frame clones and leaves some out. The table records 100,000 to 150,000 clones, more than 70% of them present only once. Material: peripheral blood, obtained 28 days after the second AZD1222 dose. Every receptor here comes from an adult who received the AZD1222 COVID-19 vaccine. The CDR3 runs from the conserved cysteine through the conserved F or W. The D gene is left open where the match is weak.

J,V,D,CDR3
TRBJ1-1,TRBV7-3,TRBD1,CASTRDRGVTEAFF
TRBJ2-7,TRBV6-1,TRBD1,CASQTGTSFEQYF
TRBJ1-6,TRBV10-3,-,CAISESQTTPLHF
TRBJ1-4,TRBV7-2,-,CASSQGGAPNEKLFF
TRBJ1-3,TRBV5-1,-,CASSLEGSPGNTIYF
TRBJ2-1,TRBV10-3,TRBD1,CAISPRDRANEQFF
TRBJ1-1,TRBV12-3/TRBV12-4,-,CASSLIRNTEAFF
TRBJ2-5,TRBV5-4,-,CASTSGALQETQYF
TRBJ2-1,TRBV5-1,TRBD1,CASSLIPGQGYNEQFF
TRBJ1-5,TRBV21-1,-,CASSRNSVNQPQHF
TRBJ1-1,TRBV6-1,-,CASSEGLNTEAFF
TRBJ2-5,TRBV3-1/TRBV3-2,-,CASSQVLGPQETQYF
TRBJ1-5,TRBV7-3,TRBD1,CASSPRGGQPQHF
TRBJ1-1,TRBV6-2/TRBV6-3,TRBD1,CASSELRTGALNTEAFF
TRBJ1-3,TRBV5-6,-,CASSPFGPNSGNTIYF
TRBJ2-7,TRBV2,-,CASCFGSLSYEQYF
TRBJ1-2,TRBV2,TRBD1,CASSEAPGKGAGGYTF